The clone carrying this TCR beta chain is a singleton in its sample. Its target is not known. This entry is derived from a study of T cell responses to AZD1222 COVID-19 vaccine. In the study overall: Analyses pooled second doses at about 4 or about 12 weeks. Overall study findings and caveats: Within unmutated variant regions lay the reported targets of nearly half of spike-specific TCRs. The sample set comprised mostly white British donors with more females, and clonal diversity was possibly underestimated. Only five or six individuals given AZD1222 were seropositive at baseline.

Germline V lookup: CDR1 SGHTA, CDR2 FQGNSA. V trimming: 2 bases; J trimming: 1 base; junction bases outside the gene matches: 0. The CDR3 covers 15 residues. Libraries were prepared by immunoSEQ multiplex PCR; TCRdb keeps only in-frame clonotypes and omits some of them. The top ten hold about 6.9% of the sample, which has about 150,000 clones, approximately 90% seen once. This receptor was taken from an adult in good health. This chain connects TRBV7-2 to TRBJ2-5; TRBD2 matches 11 bases. The sequenced sample was peripheral blood, obtained on day 0 of AZD1222 vaccination. The CDR3 nucleotides read TGTGCCAGCAGCTTACTAGCGGGGGGCCAAGAGACCCAGTACTTC. This encodes CASSLLAGGQETQYF.